Shown below are 18 T cell receptor beta chains from a single sample sequenced in a study of cytotoxic CD8 clonotypes in ibrutinib-treated CLL. Profiling relied on immunoSEQ multiplex PCR, and the TCRdb table lists in-frame clones only, not all of them. This table has 200,000 to 250,000 clones, around 70% appearing once. This sample comprised PBMCs, obtained after 24 months of ibrutinib treatment. The receptors here all came from a human donor with chronic lymphocytic leukemia.

This chain uses TRBV6-5 with TRBJ2-3, with TRBD1 as a possible D gene (6 bases). Trimming removed 10 bases from V and 3 bases from J, with 14 bases in between. From germline, CDR1 is MNHEY and CDR2 SVGAGI. The CDR3 is 13 amino acids. CDR3 nucleotide sequence: TGTGCCATTCGGAACAGGGCTACAGATACGCAGTATTTT. Encoded protein: CAIRNRATDTQYF.

The genes are TRBV9 and TRBJ1-1; D not resolved. Between the trimmed V and J ends, which lost 3 bases and 1 base, there was a span of 13 bases. The length of the CDR3 is 15 residues. Germline loops: CDR1 SGDLS, CDR2 YYNGEE. CDR3 protein: CASSGYHSPNTEAFF. DNA of the CDR3: TGTGCCAGCAGCGGATATCATTCGCCGAACACTGAAGCTTTCTTT. Filled out from reference TRBV9 and TRBJ1-1, the complete variable domain reads DSGVTQTPKHLITATGQRVTLRCSPRSGDLSVYWYQQSLDQGLQFLIQYYNGEERAKGNILERFSAQQFPDLHSELNLSSLELGDSALYFCASSGYHSPNTEAFFGQGTRLTVV.

Only a few counts were recorded for this clone. The V call is TRBV9, the J call TRBJ1-5, with D unresolved. Germline V gives CDR1 SGDLS, CDR2 YYNGEE. There are 13 residues in the CDR3. The V end was cut by 0 bases, the J end by 7 bases, with 8 bases between. CDR3 in amino acids: CASSVGLGQPQHF. The CDR3 nucleotides are TGTGCCAGCAGCGTAGGGCTAGGGCAGCCCCAGCATTTT. The full variable domain, in which reference TRBV9 and TRBJ1-5 provide the parts outside the CDR3, is DSGVTQTPKHLITATGQRVTLRCSPRSGDLSVYWYQQSLDQGLQFLIQYYNGEERAKGNILERFSAQQFPDLHSELNLSSLELGDSALYFCASSVGLGQPQHFGDGTRLSIL.

The chain recombines TRBV5-4 with TRBJ2-2, with D unresolved. This CDR3 has 13 amino acids. V was pared by 1 base and J by 5 bases, with 6 bases between. Germline V lookup: CDR1 SGHNT, CDR2 YYREEE (reference sequence). The CDR3 here is CASSLLVTGELFF. CDR3 nucleotides: TGTGCCAGCAGCTTGCTGGTGACCGGGGAGCTGTTTTTT.

The chain joins TRBV30 to TRBJ2-5; D is uncertain. V lost 2 bases and J 5 bases, leaving 9 bases between the germline ends. Germline values: CDR1 GTSNPN, CDR2 SVGIG (reference sequence). The CDR3 totals 12 residues. The CDR3 DNA sequence: TGTGCCTGGAGTAGGTATTTGGAGACCCAGTACTTC. Translation gives CAWSRYLETQYF. The entire variable domain, with the rest obtained from reference TRBV30 and TRBJ2-5, is as follows: SQTIHQWPATLVQPVGSPLSLECTVEGTSNPNLYWYRQAAGRGLQLLFYSVGIGQISSEVPQNLSASRPQDRQFILSSKKLLLSDSGFYLCAWSRYLETQYFGPGTRLLVL.

This sequence joins TRBV29-1 and TRBJ2-3; TRBD1 matches at 12 bases. Germline CDR1 and CDR2: SQVTM and ANQGSEA. CDR3 length equals 16 residues. With V trimmed by 7 bases and J by 4 bases, 12 bases remained unmatched. CDR3 nucleotides: TGCAGCGCCCGAACCGGGACAGGGGGCGGGTCAGATACGCAGTATTTT. This sequence encodes CSARTGTGGGSDTQYF.

This chain connects TRBV11-2 to TRBJ2-7; D ambiguous. The CDR3 totals 15 residues. The germline V gene has CDR1 SGHAT and CDR2 FQNNGV. Trimming took 2 bases from V and 1 from J, leaving 12 bases between them. The CDR3, as DNA: TGTGCCAGCAGCTTAATCCTTGGTGAGTCCTACGAGCAGTACTTC. Translating it yields CASSLILGESYEQYF.

This clone showed up just once. V gene TRBV7-9 combines with J gene TRBJ2-6; D is uncertain. The germline CDR1 and CDR2 sequences are SEHNR and FQNEAQ (reference sequence). Trimming removed 6 bases from V and 4 bases from J, with 10 bases in between. This CDR3 contains 14 residues. The CDR3: CASRWVEGANVLTF. The DNA of the CDR3 is TGTGCCAGCAGATGGGTCGAGGGGGCCAACGTCCTGACTTTC.

The chain uses TRBV11-2 and TRBJ2-1; TRBD2 matches at 9 bases. The CDR3 sequence is 15 residues long. The V gene's germline CDR1 is SGHAT and CDR2 FQNNGV. With 4 bases clipped from V and 2 bases from J, the junction kept 3 bases outside the gene matches. The CDR3 region has the DNA TGTGCCAGCAGCTCAGTAGCGGGGGCCTACAATGAGCAGTTCTTC. Protein: CASSSVAGAYNEQFF. Variable domain in full (rest from reference TRBV11-2 and TRBJ2-1): EAGVAQSPRYKIIEKRQSVAFWCNPISGHATLYWYQQILGQGPKLLIQFQNNGVVDDSQLPKDRFSAERLKGVDSTLKIQPAKLEDSAVYLCASSSVAGAYNEQFFGPGTRLTVL.

The chain couples TRBV27 to TRBJ1-1; D perhaps matches TRBD1 (5 bases). Trimming pared 2 bases from V and 7 bases from J, leaving 14 bases between. Germline V gene sequence: CDR1 MNHEY, CDR2 SMNVEV (reference sequence). The CDR3 loop spans 14 amino acids. CDR3 DNA sequence: TGTGCCAGCAGTTTAGCCAGCGGGGGGATTGAAGCTTTCTTT. It translates to CASSLASGGIEAFF.

This clone has just a few counts. The chain has TRBV6-5 and TRBJ2-7; 8 bases are shared with TRBD1. Germline V lookup: CDR1 MNHEY, CDR2 SVGAGI. V dropped 4 bases and J dropped 1; count of bases not matched to a gene: 6. This CDR3 region has 15 residues. In DNA form, the CDR3 reads TGTGCCAGCAGTTCCAGGGGGCTCCAGTCCTACGAGCAGTACTTC. Its translation: CASSSRGLQSYEQYF.

The chain is built from TRBV25-1 and TRBJ2-7; D not certain. The CDR3 runs 14 residues. The ends were cut back, 3 bases at V and 3 bases at J, with 12 bases in the middle. In germline, CDR1 is MGHDK, CDR2 SYGVNS. The CDR3 DNA sequence: TGTGCCAGCAGTGACCCCATAGGGAACTACGAGCAGTACTTC. Translated, it gives CASSDPIGNYEQYF.

This clone has more than one count but fewer than ten. The rearrangement uses TRBV5-4 and TRBJ1-1; TRBD1 agrees at 9 bases. CDR1 is SGHNT and CDR2 is YYREEE in the germline V gene (reference sequence). This CDR3 has 17 residues. The V and J ends lost 2 bases and 4 bases, in that order; junction bases with no gene match: 12. The CDR3 region is CASSFGDRGYDGTEAFF. DNA for the CDR3: TGTGCCAGCAGCTTCGGAGACAGGGGGTATGATGGCACTGAAGCTTTCTTT.

The chain links TRBV4-3 to TRBJ2-1; no clear D gene. Trimming took off 0 bases at V and 5 bases at J, with 11 bases between the two ends. Germline CDR1 LGHNA, CDR2 YSLEER. The CDR3 is 15 residues long. This CDR3 is CASSQEDGPDNEQFF. For the CDR3, the DNA is TGCGCCAGCAGCCAAGAGGATGGCCCGGACAATGAGCAGTTCTTC.

The rearrangement links TRBV18 to TRBJ2-3, with D perhaps matching TRBD1 (6 bases). The germline V gene has CDR1 KGHSH and CDR2 LQKENI. This CDR3 is built from 16 residues. Trimming shortened V by 3 bases and J by 4 bases, and 17 bases separated the two germline ends. CDR3 DNA sequence: TGTGCCAGCTCACCCCAGGACAGATTGAGTCCAGATACGCAGTATTTT. As protein: CASSPQDRLSPDTQYF. Together with reference TRBV18 and TRBJ2-3, the CDR3 gives the full variable domain: NAGVMQNPRHLVRRRGQEARLRCSPMKGHSHVYWYRQLPEEGLKFMVYLQKENIIDESGMPKERFSAEFPKEGPSILRIQQVVRGDSAAYFCASSPQDRLSPDTQYFGPGTRLTVL.

The chain couples TRBV28 to TRBJ2-2; TRBD2 matches at 7 bases. CDR3 length equals 16 residues. Trimming at V came to 4 bases and at J to 15 bases, leaving 20 bases not matched to a gene. CDR1 and CDR2 from the germline V gene are MDHEN and SYDVKM. This CDR3 reads CASSSDGRGTPGGMFF. CDR3 in DNA: TGTGCCAGCAGTTCGGACGGAAGAGGAACACCGGGGGGAATGTTTTTT.

The DNA of the CDR3 is TGTGCCAGCAGCTTCGGGGGCGGCTACACCTTC. It translates to CASSFGGGYTF. The rearrangement uses TRBV7-9 and TRBJ1-2; D is perhaps TRBD1 (6 bases). V was pared by 3 bases and J by 8 bases, with 7 bases between. CDR1 is SEHNR, CDR2 FQNEAQ, per germline (reference sequence). The CDR3 extends over 11 amino acids. Together with reference TRBV7-9 and TRBJ1-2, the CDR3 gives the full variable domain: DTGVSQNPRHKITKRGQNVTFRCDPISEHNRLYWYRQTLGQGPEFLTYFQNEAQLEKSRLLSDRFSAERPKGSFSTLEIQRTEQGDSAMYLCASSFGGGYTFGSGTRLTVV.

The V call is TRBV27, the J call TRBJ2-7; 7 bases match TRBD1. V lost 0 bases, J lost 2 bases, and 1 base stayed unmatched. The CDR3 covers 14 residues. Germline lookup yields CDR1 MNHEY and CDR2 SMNVEV (reference sequence). Here the CDR3 reads CASSLSGTAYEQYF. The CDR3 DNA sequence: TGTGCCAGCAGTTTATCCGGGACAGCCTACGAGCAGTACTTC.